The T cell receptor (beta chain) under discussion was sequenced for a study of OX40 agonist ivuxolimab in advanced cancers. TCRdb keeps only in-frame clones here, not all; method: immunoSEQ multiplex PCR. In the table there are some 70,000 clones, approximately 90% of which are singletons. Trimming removed 3 bases from V and 6 bases from J, with 15 bases in between. Germline assignment: CDR1 MRHNA and CDR2 SNTAGT. This CDR3 is built from 14 residues. This material consisted of CD4+ or CD8+ T cells sorted from blood, taken in a trial of the OX40 agonist ivuxolimab. The chain links TRBV6-4 to TRBJ2-7; no firm D call. The TCR sequence derives from an adult with an advanced solid tumor such as melanoma, head and neck, liver or kidney cancer. The CDR3 coding sequence is TGTGCCAGCAGTGAGTCGTCCAAGCCCCGCGAGCAGTACTTC. Amino acid sequence: CASSESSKPREQYF.